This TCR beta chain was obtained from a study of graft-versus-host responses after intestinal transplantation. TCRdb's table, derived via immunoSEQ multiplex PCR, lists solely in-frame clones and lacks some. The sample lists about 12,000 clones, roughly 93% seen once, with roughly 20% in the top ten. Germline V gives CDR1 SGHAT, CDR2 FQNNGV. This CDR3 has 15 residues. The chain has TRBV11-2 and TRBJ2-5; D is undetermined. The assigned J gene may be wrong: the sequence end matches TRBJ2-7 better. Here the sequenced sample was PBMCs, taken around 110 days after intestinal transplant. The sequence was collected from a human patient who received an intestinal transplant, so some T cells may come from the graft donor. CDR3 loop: CASSLVGPSSYEQYF. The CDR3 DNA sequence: TGTGCCAGCAGCTTAGTCGGACCAAGCTCCTACGAGCAGTACTTC.